What follows is one T cell receptor beta chain and its context. Its antigen is not identified. CDR3 length equals 16 residues. Germline-derived CDR1 and CDR2 are SGDLS and YYNGEE. Germline trimming cut 0 bases from V and 1 base from J; bases unmatched to any gene: 3. The data were obtained in a study of T cell responses to AZD1222 COVID-19 vaccine. The protocol was immunoSEQ multiplex PCR, while the TCRdb copy is restricted to in-frame clones and leaves out a portion. The sample contains about 77,000 clones, about 92% of which appear only once. Study findings and constraints: Mapped onto spike, vaccine-associated CD4 TCRs spanned it and were dominant at 160-218 and 743-854. Clonal diversity may have been underestimated in mostly white British donors. A reported finding is that nearly half of spike-specific TCRs target unmutated variant regions.

The sequence was collected from an adult who received the AZD1222 COVID-19 vaccine. This sequence joins TRBV9 and TRBJ2-2; TRBD2 matches 7 bases. Source: peripheral blood, taken 28 days after the second AZD1222 dose. In nucleotides, the CDR3 is TGTGCCAGCAGCGTAGGGGCTAGCGGGAACACCGGGGAGCTGTTTTTT. This sequence encodes CASSVGASGNTGELFF.